The 29 T cell receptor beta chains reported below all come from one sample, sequenced in a study of T cell repertoires in ileal Crohn's disease. Generated by immunoSEQ multiplex PCR, the TCRdb table keeps only in-frame clones and is missing some. The repertoire holds more than 12,000 clones, with roughly 78% as singletons. The sequenced sample consisted of ileal tissue. These receptors originate from an adult with Crohn's disease.

The rearrangement uses TRBV4-3 and TRBJ1-3; D gene unclear. Germline V gives CDR1 LGHNA, CDR2 YSLEER. V was pared by 0 bases and J by 0 bases, with 6 bases between. There are 15 residues in the CDR3. CDR3 sequence: CASSQDHNSGNTIYF. The CDR3 coding sequence is TGCGCCAGCAGCCAAGATCACAACTCTGGAAACACCATATATTTT.

The chain recombines TRBV6-5 with TRBJ1-3; no firm D call. This CDR3 has 13 amino acids. Germline CDR1 and CDR2: MNHEY and SVGAGI. V shed 6 bases and J shed 0 bases, with 6 bases lying between them. This CDR3 is CASRFYSGNTIYF. Here the CDR3 DNA reads TGTGCCAGCAGGTTCTACTCTGGAAACACCATATATTTT.

The chain has TRBV27 and TRBJ2-4; TRBD1 might be the D (6 bases). The germline CDR1 and CDR2 sequences are MNHEY and SMNVEV (reference sequence). V lost 0 bases, J lost 10 bases, and 16 bases lay in between. This CDR3 spans 15 amino acids. The chain's CDR3 is CASSLSSRQRGIQYF. The CDR3 DNA follows: TGTGCCAGCAGTTTATCGTCGCGCCAAAGGGGGATTCAGTACTTC.

The chain couples TRBV5-1 to TRBJ1-6; 7 positions agree with TRBD1. V shed 2 bases and J 7 bases; nucleotides not matched to a gene: 9. Germline V lookup: CDR1 SGHRS, CDR2 YFSETQ. This CDR3 spans 16 amino acids. The CDR3 DNA reads as TGCGCCAGCAGCTTTGTCGGGACAGCAGAAAATTCACCCCTCCACTTT. It codes for CASSFVGTAENSPLHF.

The V gene is TRBV7-6, the J gene TRBJ2-2, with D possibly being TRBD1 (6 bases). CDR1 SGHVS and CDR2 FNYEAQ come from the germline V gene. This CDR3 spans 15 amino acids. Trimming cost V 4 bases and J 6 bases, with 15 bases left between them. As DNA, the CDR3 is TGTGCCAGCAGCTCGAGCTACAGGGTAGCCGGGGAGCTGTTTTTT. Protein product: CASSSSYRVAGELFF.

The chain is built from TRBV30 and TRBJ1-3; 8 nucleotides agree with TRBD1. CDR3 length: 16 residues. CDR1 is GTSNPN, CDR2 SVGIG, per germline (reference sequence). V gave up 2 bases and J gave up 0 bases; unmatched junction bases: 6. The CDR3 sequence is CAWSLGQASSGNTIYF. CDR3 nucleotides: TGTGCCTGGAGTCTGGGACAGGCTAGCTCTGGAAACACCATATATTTT.

This clone came up a few times. This chain connects TRBV5-4 to TRBJ2-2, with TRBD2 matching 8 bases. Trimming at V came to 4 bases and at J to 3 bases, leaving 11 bases not matched to a gene. Germline lookup yields CDR1 SGHNT and CDR2 YYREEE (reference sequence). The length of the CDR3 is 17 residues. The CDR3 loop is CASSPGVAGGHTGELFF. In nucleotides, the CDR3 is TGTGCCAGCAGCCCTGGGGTGGCGGGGGGCCACACCGGGGAGCTGTTTTTT.

The J gene is TRBJ1-5, the V gene TRBV27; unclear D gene. CDR1 MNHEY and CDR2 SMNVEV come from the germline V gene (reference sequence). The V end was cut by 3 bases, the J end by 6 bases, with 15 bases between. CDR3 length: 15 amino acids. Here the CDR3 reads CASSFSGLGFQPQHF. CDR3 DNA sequence: TGTGCCAGCAGTTTCTCGGGGTTGGGGTTTCAGCCCCAGCATTTT.

This clone has just a few counts. The chain is built from TRBV28 and TRBJ2-4; 10 bases are shared with TRBD2. Per the germline V gene, CDR1 is MDHEN and CDR2 is SYDVKM. The CDR3 sequence is 17 residues long. The V gene end was trimmed by 5 bases and the J gene end by 0 bases; junction bases not matched to a gene: 7. The CDR3 DNA is TGTGCCAGCAGTCGGTCTAGCGGGGGCGAAGCCAAAAACATTCAGTACTTC. Translating it yields CASSRSSGGEAKNIQYF. Variable domain in full (rest from reference TRBV28 and TRBJ2-4): DVKVTQSSRYLVKRTGEKVFLECVQDMDHENMFWYRQDPGLGLRLIYFSYDVKMKEKGDIPEGYSVSREKKERFSLILESASTNQTSMYLCASSRSSGGEAKNIQYFGAGTRLSVL.

CDR3 DNA sequence: TGTGCCAGCAGTTTAACTACAGGGACAATGTACGAGCAGTACTTC. Translated, it gives CASSLTTGTMYEQYF. The chain has TRBV27 and TRBJ2-7; TRBD1 is a possible D gene (6 bases). CDR1 is MNHEY, CDR2 SMNVEV, per germline (reference sequence). V was pared by 2 bases and J by 4 bases, with 15 bases between. This CDR3 spans 15 amino acids.

V gene TRBV5-1 combines with J gene TRBJ1-2, with 9 bases identical to TRBD1. CDR1 and CDR2 from the germline V gene are SGHRS and YFSETQ. With 3 bases clipped from V and 3 bases from J, the junction kept 6 bases outside the gene matches. CDR3 length equals 15 residues. The CDR3 is CASSWGDREYYGYTF. The CDR3 DNA reads TGCGCCAGCAGCTGGGGGGACAGGGAGTACTATGGCTACACCTTC.

V usage is TRBV5-1 and J usage is TRBJ1-2, with D tentatively TRBD1 (5 bases). The CDR3 length is 15 residues. The germline CDR1 and CDR2 sequences are SGHRS and YFSETQ. The V and J ends lost 4 bases and 7 bases respectively, with 20 bases between them. CDR3 sequence reads: CASSPWGNGGGGYTF. In nucleotides, the CDR3 is TGCGCCAGCAGCCCTTGGGGTAACGGGGGAGGTGGCTACACCTTC.

This rearrangement joins TRBV15 to TRBJ1-2, with D tentatively TRBD1 (5 bases). This CDR3 spans 16 amino acids. The germline V gene has CDR1 LNHNV and CDR2 YYDKDF (reference sequence). The V end lost 1 base, the J end lost 0 bases, and 12 bases lay between the germline ends. The CDR3 nucleotides read TGTGCCACCAGCAGAGTACGATTCAGGGCTAACTATGGCTACACCTTC. This encodes CATSRVRFRANYGYTF.

The chain employs TRBV28 and TRBJ2-7; 9 nucleotides agree with TRBD1. This CDR3 region has 13 residues. V was clipped by 4 bases and J by 7 bases; unmatched bases: 5. Germline CDR1 MDHEN, CDR2 SYDVKM. CDR3 nucleotide sequence: TGTGCCAGCAGTTACGGACAGGGGAGGGAGCAGTACTTC. Translated: CASSYGQGREQYF.

V usage is TRBV28 and J usage is TRBJ1-5, with 12 bases matching TRBD1. CDR3 length: 16 residues. The V gene end was trimmed by 4 bases and the J gene end by 6 bases; junction bases not matched to a gene: 7. In germline, CDR1 is MDHEN, CDR2 SYDVKM. The CDR3 region has the DNA TGTGCCAGCAGTTCAGTGGGGACAGGGGGCAGTCAGCCCCAGCATTTT. Amino acid sequence: CASSSVGTGGSQPQHF.

This chain joins TRBV2 and TRBJ2-7, with a tentative D call TRBD2 (6 bases). CDR1 is SNHLY and CDR2 is FYNNEI in the germline V gene. With 7 bases removed from V and 2 bases from J, the gap between germline ends came to 12 bases. This CDR3 is built from 13 residues. For the CDR3, the DNA is TGTGCCAGCATAAGACTAGACACCTACGAGCAGTACTTC. This translates into CASIRLDTYEQYF.

The chain has TRBV28 and TRBJ2-7; perhaps TRBD2 as D (6 bases). Trimming cost V 6 bases and J 0 bases, with 24 bases left between them. Germline CDR1 and CDR2: MDHEN and SYDVKM. There are 18 residues in the CDR3. The CDR3 loop reads CASSAPGALFLSSYEQYF. CDR3 nucleotides: TGTGCCAGCAGCGCGCCGGGAGCACTTTTTCTGAGCTCCTACGAGCAGTACTTC.

The chain couples TRBV18 to TRBJ2-7, with 7 bases aligning to TRBD1. Losses at the gene ends were 3 bases for V and 5 bases for J; bases not matched to a gene: 7. CDR1 is KGHSH and CDR2 is LQKENI in the germline V gene. The CDR3 extends over 14 amino acids. CDR3 in amino acids: CASSPPGGGHEQYF. The CDR3, as DNA: TGTGCCAGCTCACCTCCAGGGGGTGGGCACGAGCAGTACTTC.

This sequence joins TRBV18 and TRBJ1-6, with 7 positions matching TRBD1. V lost 3 bases, J lost 5 bases, and 1 base stayed unmatched. Germline assignment: CDR1 KGHSH and CDR2 LQKENI. This CDR3 region has 14 residues. CDR3 residues: CASSPGQNNSPLHF. CDR3 coding DNA: TGTGCCAGCTCACCGGGACAGAATAATTCACCCCTCCACTTT.

The rearrangement joins TRBV7-2 to TRBJ1-5; 7 bases align to TRBD1. The trim removed 5 bases at V and 5 bases at J, leaving 9 bases unmatched. CDR3 length: 15 residues. From germline, CDR1 is SGHTA and CDR2 FQGNSA. The CDR3 DNA reads as TGTGCCAGCAGCCACTACAGGGGCGGGGATCAGCCCCAGCATTTT. Amino acids: CASSHYRGGDQPQHF.

The genes are TRBV5-1 and TRBJ2-2, with 8 bases lining up with TRBD1. This CDR3 comprises 16 residues. The J segment lost 4 bases and the V segment lost 0 bases, leaving 5 bases of the junction unmatched. Germline V gene lookup returns CDR1 SGHRS and CDR2 YFSETQ. This CDR3 reads CASSLAQGAGTGELFF. The CDR3 DNA reads TGCGCCAGCAGCTTGGCCCAGGGGGCAGGCACCGGGGAGCTGTTTTTT.

V usage is TRBV6-5 and J usage is TRBJ2-2; TRBD1 aligns across 7 bases. This CDR3 spans 14 amino acids. CDR1 and CDR2 from the germline V gene are MNHEY and SVGAGI. Trimming took 5 bases from V and 3 from J; bases not matched to a gene: 3. The CDR3 sequence: CASSPGQYTGELFF. CDR3 sequence (DNA): TGTGCCAGCAGTCCGGGACAGTACACCGGGGAGCTGTTTTTT.

The CDR3 is CASRREGQGNYEQYF. CDR3 DNA: TGTGCCAGCAGACGCGAGGGACAGGGGAACTACGAGCAGTACTTC. V is TRBV6-5 and J is TRBJ2-7; 10 bases match TRBD1. With 6 bases clipped from V and 3 bases from J, the junction kept 8 bases outside the gene matches. Germline CDR1 MNHEY, CDR2 SVGAGI. The CDR3 length is 15 residues.

Here the CDR3 DNA reads TGTGCCAGTAGTATAGAGGGACAGGGGAGGGTCAATGAGCAGTTCTTC. It specifies CASSIEGQGRVNEQFF. This chain joins TRBV19 and TRBJ2-1; the match to TRBD1 covers 10 bases. Unmatched junction bases numbered 5, after V lost 0 bases and J lost 6 bases. The CDR3 consists of 16 residues. The germline V gene has CDR1 LNHDA and CDR2 SQIVND (reference sequence). The full variable domain, with the rest looked up from reference TRBV19 and TRBJ2-1, is DGGITQSPKYLFRKEGQNVTLSCEQNLNHDAMYWYRQDPGQGLRLIYYSQIVNDFQKGDIAEGYSVSREKKESFPLTVTSAQKNPTAFYLCASSIEGQGRVNEQFFGPGTRLTVL.

The genes are TRBV7-9 and TRBJ1-1; the D gene is possibly TRBD1 (5 bases). Germline V gene sequence: CDR1 SEHNR, CDR2 FQNEAQ (reference sequence). The CDR3 is 16 residues long. The V and J ends lost 1 base and 0 bases respectively, with 12 bases between them. The CDR3 DNA reads TGTGCCAGCAGCTTAGATGGACAAATGATGAACACTGAAGCTTTCTTT. This translates into CASSLDGQMMNTEAFF.

The chain couples TRBV2 to TRBJ2-3; 14 bases align to TRBD2. Germline V lookup: CDR1 SNHLY, CDR2 FYNNEI. J gave up 5 bases and V 6 bases, and 7 bases lay outside the gene matches. This CDR3 is built from 16 residues. CDR3 in amino acids: CASRRTSGGPRDTQYF. For the CDR3, the DNA is TGTGCCAGCAGGCGGACTAGCGGGGGGCCACGAGATACGCAGTATTTT.

V is TRBV4-2 and J is TRBJ2-1, with 10 positions matching TRBD2. CDR1 is LGHNA, CDR2 YNFKEQ, per germline. V shed 0 bases, J shed 1 base, and the junction held 3 bases outside the gene matches. This CDR3 has 17 residues. The CDR3 sequence: CASSQEGLAMSYNEQFF. For the CDR3, the DNA is TGTGCCAGCAGCCAAGAGGGACTAGCGATGTCCTACAATGAGCAGTTCTTC.

The gene calls are TRBV7-9 and TRBJ2-1; 7 bases align to TRBD2. Germline CDR1 and CDR2: SEHNR and FQNEAQ (reference sequence). Germline trimming cut 5 bases from V and 1 base from J; bases unmatched to any gene: 2. The CDR3 extends over 14 amino acids. The CDR3 region has the DNA TGTGCCAGCAGCCCTAGCGGTTCCTACAATGAGCAGTTCTTC. Amino acid sequence: CASSPSGSYNEQFF.

The chain uses TRBV14 and TRBJ1-2; D gene unclear. With 1 base removed from V and 8 bases from J, the gap between germline ends came to 14 bases. Germline assignment: CDR1 SGHDN and CDR2 FVKESK. CDR3 size: 14 residues. CDR3 region: CASSQVRFPSGYTF. In DNA form, the CDR3 reads TGTGCCAGCAGCCAAGTTCGGTTCCCGTCGGGCTACACCTTC.